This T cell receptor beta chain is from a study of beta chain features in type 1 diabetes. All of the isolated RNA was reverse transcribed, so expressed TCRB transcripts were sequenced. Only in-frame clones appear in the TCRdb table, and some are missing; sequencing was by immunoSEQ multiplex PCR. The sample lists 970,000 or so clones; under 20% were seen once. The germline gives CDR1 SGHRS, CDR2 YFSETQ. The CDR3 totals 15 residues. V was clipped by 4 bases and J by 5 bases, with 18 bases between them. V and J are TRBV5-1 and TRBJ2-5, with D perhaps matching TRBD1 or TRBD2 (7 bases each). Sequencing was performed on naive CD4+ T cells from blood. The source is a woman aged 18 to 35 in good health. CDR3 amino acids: CASSHEGAGVETQYF. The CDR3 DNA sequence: TGCGCCAGCAGCCACGAGGGGGCGGGAGTGGAGACCCAGTACTTC.